Below are 21 T cell receptor beta chains sequenced from a single sample in a study of CD8 T cells in ankylosing spondylitis (dated by TCRdb to 2016 to 2017). The investigation overall reported the following: A TCR beta motif of seven or eight highly homologous amino acid variants appeared characteristic of blood from ankylosing spondylitis patients.

These receptors' antigens are unknown. Library generation was performed with 5' RACE. The sequencing machine was an Illumina HiSeq 2500. TCRdb handled the public reads itself, with Q25 trimming in fastp and clone calling in MiXCR, and kept productive beta chains. Each CDR3 protein appears once, grouped with its most common genes and DNA. The sample records roughly 470,000 distinct CDR3 sequences, roughly a quarter of which are singletons. Of the sample, 0.89% falls within the top ten clones. Sequencing used blood, either unsorted or a sorted T cell fraction (not recorded which). These receptors originate from a male donor with ankylosing spondylitis.

The CDR3 reads CASSESALLSYEQYF. The CDR3, as DNA: TGCGCCAGCAGTGAGTCGGCACTCCTCTCCTACGAGCAGTACTTC. The rearrangement uses TRBV10-2 and TRBJ2-7; no clear D gene. In germline, CDR1 is WSHSY, CDR2 SAAADI. The CDR3 spans 15 residues. Trimming removed 0 bases at V and 0 bases at J, with 9 bases between.

V is TRBV27 and J is TRBJ2-3; D is tentatively TRBD1 or TRBD2 (5 bases each). The V gene's germline CDR1 is MNHEY and CDR2 SMNVEV (reference sequence). CDR3 length equals 15 residues. V was cut by 3 bases and J by 8 bases, with 18 bases left in between. CDR3: CASSFSGTYSPTQYF. The DNA for the CDR3 is TGTGCCAGCAGTTTTTCCGGGACCTATTCTCCTACGCAGTATTTT.

This clonotype occurred a few times. V is TRBV11-3 and J is TRBJ2-1; 11 bases line up with TRBD2. The CDR3 spans 17 residues. Germline-derived CDR1 and CDR2 are SGHNT and YENEEA. V lost 5 bases, J lost 3 bases, and 9 bases stayed unmatched. The CDR3, as DNA: TGTGCCAGCAGCCACCACACGGGACTAGCGGTCTACAATGAGCAGTTCTTC. Translating it yields CASSHHTGLAVYNEQFF.

V and J are TRBV7-8 and TRBJ2-1; TRBD2 matches at 11 bases. The ends lost 5 bases at V and 5 bases at J; junction bases unmatched: 17. Per germline, CDR1 SGHVS and CDR2 FQNEAQ. This CDR3 comprises 19 residues. The CDR3 loop is CASSPPGLAVNSRHNEQFF. The CDR3, as DNA: TGTGCCAGCAGCCCCCCGGGACTAGCGGTCAACTCAAGGCACAATGAGCAGTTCTTC.

This clonotype was observed a handful of times. The chain couples TRBV20-1 to TRBJ2-1; 9 nucleotides agree with TRBD2. The CDR3 has 19 amino acids. V lost 3 bases to trimming and J lost 1 base; unmatched junction nucleotides: 16. Germline V lookup: CDR1 DFQATT, CDR2 SNEGSKA (reference sequence). In nucleotides, the CDR3 is TGCAGTGCTAGGGGGGTGGGTAGCGGGAGCGGGAGGTCCTACAATGAGCAGTTCTTC. Translated, it gives CSARGVGSGSGRSYNEQFF.

This sequence joins TRBV11-3 and TRBJ1-1, with D possibly matching TRBD1 (6 bases). The CDR3 is made up of 14 amino acids. Trimming shortened V by 3 bases and J by 4 bases, and 12 bases separated the two germline ends. From germline, CDR1 is SGHNT and CDR2 YENEEA. CDR3 in amino acids: CASSFTGPSTEAFF. The CDR3 nucleotides are TGTGCCAGCAGCTTCACAGGGCCCAGCACTGAAGCTTTCTTT.

This clonotype was seen more than once but under ten times. The J gene is TRBJ2-3, the V gene TRBV20-1; unclear D gene. The V and J ends lost 1 base and 2 bases respectively, with 4 bases between them. Germline CDR1 DFQATT, CDR2 SNEGSKA (reference sequence). This CDR3 contains 12 residues. The DNA of the CDR3 is TGCAGTGCTAGAGTGGCCACAGATACGCAGTATTTT. This codes for CSARVATDTQYF.

This clonotype was observed at least ten times. This chain joins TRBV5-1 and TRBJ2-5; D is unresolved. Trimming removed 0 bases at V and 5 bases at J, with 17 bases between. The CDR3 loop spans 16 amino acids. Germline CDR1 reads SGHRS; CDR2 reads YFSETQ. The CDR3 bases are TGCGCCAGCAGCTTGGAAGGCACCGGGTTTGGGGAGACCCAGTACTTC. Protein sequence: CASSLEGTGFGETQYF. Complete variable domain (other parts from reference TRBV5-1 and TRBJ2-5): KAGVTQTPRYLIKTRGQQVTLSCSPISGHRSVSWYQQTPGQGLQFLFEYFSETQRNKGNFPGRFSGRQFSNSRSEMNVSTLELGDSALYLCASSLEGTGFGETQYFGPGTRLLVL.

In its sample, this clonotype was seen a few times. The chain is built from TRBV7-2 and TRBJ1-1, with no clear D. CDR3 length: 15 residues. Trimming removed 2 bases at V and 8 bases at J, with 18 bases between. CDR1 SGHTA and CDR2 FQGNSA come from the germline V gene. CDR3 nucleotide sequence: TGTGCCAGCAGCTTACAATTGCCTGGACTGGGGGAAGCTTTCTTT. This sequence encodes CASSLQLPGLGEAFF.

This clonotype was counted a few times. V usage is TRBV11-2 and J usage is TRBJ2-3; 7 nucleotides agree with TRBD2. Germline values: CDR1 SGHAT, CDR2 FQNNGV. This CDR3 is 15 amino acids long. With V trimmed by 3 bases and J by 4 bases, 7 bases remained unmatched. The CDR3 DNA reads TGTGCCAGCAGCTTCTTGGCGGGAGATGCAGATACGCAGTATTTT. Its protein product is CASSFLAGDADTQYF.

This clonotype was detected many times. The J gene is TRBJ2-5, the V gene TRBV11-2; D possibly uses TRBD1 or TRBD2 (5 bases each). CDR1 SGHAT and CDR2 FQNNGV come from the germline V gene. The V end lost 6 bases, the J end lost 1 base, and 12 bases lay between the germline ends. The CDR3 is made up of 14 amino acids. CDR3 DNA: TGTGCCAGCAGGGGACGACAGCCCCAAGAGACCCAGTACTTC. Translating gives CASRGRQPQETQYF. Filled out from reference TRBV11-2 and TRBJ2-5, the complete variable domain reads EAGVAQSPRYKIIEKRQSVAFWCNPISGHATLYWYQQILGQGPKLLIQFQNNGVVDDSQLPKDRFSAERLKGVDSTLKIQPAKLEDSAVYLCASRGRQPQETQYFGPGTRLLVL.

The rearrangement uses TRBV3-1 and TRBJ1-4; unclear D gene. With 2 bases removed from V and 7 bases from J, the gap between germline ends came to 11 bases. Germline V gene sequence: CDR1 LGHDT, CDR2 YNNKEL (reference sequence). The CDR3 length is 14 residues. The CDR3 reads CASSQSLPGEKLFF. Here the CDR3 DNA reads TGTGCCAGCAGCCAATCGCTTCCGGGTGAAAAACTGTTTTTT.

The genes are TRBV5-6 and TRBJ2-7; D gene unclear. V was pared by 2 bases and J by 3 bases, with 15 bases between. Germline V gene data show CDR1 as SGHDT and CDR2 as YYEEEE. This CDR3 has 15 amino acids. The CDR3 here is CASSLFFGSYYEQYF. CDR3 DNA sequence: TGTGCCAGCAGCTTATTCTTTGGGTCCTACTACGAGCAGTACTTC.

V usage is TRBV14 and J usage is TRBJ1-3, with D possibly matching TRBD1 (6 bases). Germline V gives CDR1 SGHDN, CDR2 FVKESK. Trimming shortened V by 8 bases and J by 0 bases, and 11 bases separated the two germline ends. CDR3 length equals 14 residues. The CDR3 DNA reads as TGTGCCAGCGGACAGACTCGCTCTGGAAACACCATATATTTT. As protein: CASGQTRSGNTIYF.

This clonotype has a handful of counts. V is TRBV20-1 and J is TRBJ2-5, with 7 bases aligning to TRBD1. Germline CDR1 reads DFQATT; CDR2 reads SNEGSKA (reference sequence). V dropped 8 bases and J dropped 5; count of bases not matched to a gene: 5. CDR3 length equals 11 residues. CDR3 DNA sequence: TGCAGTTATGACAGGGCTGAGACCCAGTACTTC. It translates to CSYDRAETQYF.

This clonotype was recorded once. The chain recombines TRBV5-4 with TRBJ1-5; TRBD1 matches at 10 bases. CDR3 length: 15 amino acids. The V and J ends lost 4 bases and 4 bases, in that order; junction bases with no gene match: 5. The germline gives CDR1 SGHNT, CDR2 YYREEE (reference sequence). The CDR3, as DNA: TGTGCCAGCAGCCGACAGGGGGCGGTAAATCAGCCCCAGCATTTT. It translates to CASSRQGAVNQPQHF.

This clonotype was picked up a small number of times. This chain connects TRBV5-1 to TRBJ2-5, with TRBD1 matching 7 bases. V lost 4 bases to trimming and J lost 2 bases; unmatched junction nucleotides: 5. The CDR3 totals 14 residues. The germline gives CDR1 SGHRS, CDR2 YFSETQ. The DNA of the CDR3 is TGCGCCAGCAGCCCGGGACAGCCACAAGAGACCCAGTACTTC. Translation: CASSPGQPQETQYF.

This clonotype occurred a few times. This sequence joins TRBV7-9 and TRBJ2-3; tentatively, D is TRBD1 or TRBD2 (6 bases each). V was trimmed by 4 bases and J by 3 bases, leaving 20 bases between them. The germline CDR1 and CDR2 sequences are SEHNR and FQNEAQ (reference sequence). The CDR3 has 17 amino acids. The chain's CDR3 is CASSSNRGDTLTDTQYF. DNA for the CDR3: TGTGCCAGCAGCTCGAATCGCGGGGACACTTTAACAGATACGCAGTATTTT.

The genes are TRBV3-1 and TRBJ1-6; D uncertain. The CDR3 length is 13 residues. V was trimmed by 0 bases and J by 9 bases, leaving 6 bases between them. Germline V gene data show CDR1 as LGHDT and CDR2 as YNNKEL (reference sequence). The CDR3 is CASSQEASSPLHF. The CDR3 bases are TGTGCCAGCAGCCAAGAAGCTAGTTCACCCCTCCACTTT.

Concerning this clonotype: One end of the junction fails to match germline, which may point to a read error. The chain is built from TRBV5-5 and TRBJ2-1, with D unclear. CDR1 is SGHKS and CDR2 is YYEKEE in the germline V gene (reference sequence). The CDR3 runs to 13 residues. The CDR3, as DNA: TGTGCCAGCAGGTTGGGCGTGGTACGTGAGCAGTTCTTC. Translated: CASRLGVVREQFF.

This clonotype was counted a few times. The CDR3 DNA follows: TGTGCCACCAGTGATGAAGGGAGGGAGACCCAGTACTTC. It yields the protein CATSDEGRETQYF. This rearrangement joins TRBV24-1 to TRBJ2-5, with D possibly TRBD2 on 6 matching bases. The CDR3 runs 13 residues. Trimming removed 3 bases at V and 5 bases at J, with 9 bases between. Germline V lookup: CDR1 KGHDR, CDR2 SFDVKD.